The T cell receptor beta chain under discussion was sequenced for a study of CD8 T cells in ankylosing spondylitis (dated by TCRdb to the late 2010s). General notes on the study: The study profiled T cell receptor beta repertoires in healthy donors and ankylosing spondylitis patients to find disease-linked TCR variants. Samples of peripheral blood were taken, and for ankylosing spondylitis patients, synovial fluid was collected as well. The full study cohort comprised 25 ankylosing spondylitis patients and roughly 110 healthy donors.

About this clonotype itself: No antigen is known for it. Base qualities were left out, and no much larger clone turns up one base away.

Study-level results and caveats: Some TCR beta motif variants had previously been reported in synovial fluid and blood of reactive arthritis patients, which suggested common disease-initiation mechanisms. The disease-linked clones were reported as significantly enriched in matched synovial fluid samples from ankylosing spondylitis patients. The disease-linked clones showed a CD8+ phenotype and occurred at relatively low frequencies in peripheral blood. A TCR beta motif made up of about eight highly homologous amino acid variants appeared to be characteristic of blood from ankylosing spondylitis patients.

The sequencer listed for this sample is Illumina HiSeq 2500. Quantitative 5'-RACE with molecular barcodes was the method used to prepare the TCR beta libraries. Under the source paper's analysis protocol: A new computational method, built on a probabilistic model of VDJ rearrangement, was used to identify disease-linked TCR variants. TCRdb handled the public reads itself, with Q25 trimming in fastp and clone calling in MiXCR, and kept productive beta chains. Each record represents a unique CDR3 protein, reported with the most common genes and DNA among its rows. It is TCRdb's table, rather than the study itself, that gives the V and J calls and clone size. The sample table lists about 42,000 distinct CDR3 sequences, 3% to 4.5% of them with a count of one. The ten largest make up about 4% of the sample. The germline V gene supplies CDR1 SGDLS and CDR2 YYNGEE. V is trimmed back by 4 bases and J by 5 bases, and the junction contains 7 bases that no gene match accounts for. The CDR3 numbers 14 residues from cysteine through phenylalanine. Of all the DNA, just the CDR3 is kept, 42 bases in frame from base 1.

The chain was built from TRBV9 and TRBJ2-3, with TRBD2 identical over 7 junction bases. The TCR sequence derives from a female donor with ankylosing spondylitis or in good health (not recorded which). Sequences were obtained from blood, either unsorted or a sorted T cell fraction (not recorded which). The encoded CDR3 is CASSIRLALDTQYF. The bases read TGTGCCAGCAGCATTCGACTAGCCCTAGATACGCAGTATTTT.